The T cell receptor (beta chain) described here comes from a study of T cell responses to AZD1222 COVID-19 vaccine. V gave up 5 bases and J gave up 2 bases; unmatched junction bases: 11. This CDR3 comprises 16 residues. Germline V gene lookup returns CDR1 MDHEN and CDR2 SYDVKM. Method: immunoSEQ multiplex PCR; TCRdb's copy keeps in-frame clones and lacks some. Of 130,000 to 150,000 clones detected, 80% to 95% appear once; the ten largest clones hold about 3%. The sample consisted of peripheral blood, taken on day 0 of MenACWY control vaccination. This TCR was sampled from an adult in good health. The gene calls are TRBV28 and TRBJ2-7; TRBD1 matches at 8 bases. The CDR3 here is CASSPLQGVPTYEQYF. The CDR3 nucleotides are TGTGCCAGCAGTCCACTACAGGGGGTTCCTACCTACGAGCAGTACTTC.